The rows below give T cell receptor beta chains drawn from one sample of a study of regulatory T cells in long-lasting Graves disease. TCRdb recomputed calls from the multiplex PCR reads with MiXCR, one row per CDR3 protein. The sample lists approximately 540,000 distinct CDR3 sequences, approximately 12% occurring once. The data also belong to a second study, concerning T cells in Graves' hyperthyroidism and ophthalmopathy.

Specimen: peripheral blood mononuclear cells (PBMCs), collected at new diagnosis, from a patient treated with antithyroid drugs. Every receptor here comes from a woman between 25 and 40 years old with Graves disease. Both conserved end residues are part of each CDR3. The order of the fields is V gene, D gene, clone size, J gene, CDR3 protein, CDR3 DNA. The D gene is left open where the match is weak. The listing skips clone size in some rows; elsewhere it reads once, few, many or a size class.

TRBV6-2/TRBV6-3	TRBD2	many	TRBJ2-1	CASSEWLAGVDEQFF	TGTGCCAGCAGTGAATGGCTAGCGGGAGTGGATGAGCAGTTCTTC
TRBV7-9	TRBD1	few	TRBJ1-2	CASSKPTGHHGYTF	TGTGCCAGCAGCAAACCGACAGGGCATCACGGCTACACCTTC
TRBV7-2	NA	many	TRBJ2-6	CASSLLGSGANVLTF	TGTGCCAGCAGCTTACTGGGCTCTGGGGCCAACGTCCTGACTTTC
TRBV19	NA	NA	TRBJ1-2	CASSRPYGYIF	TGTGCCAGTAGTAGGCCGTATGGCTACATCTTC
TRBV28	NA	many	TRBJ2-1	CASSRLVLSYNEQFF	TGTGCCAGCAGTAGACTAGTACTCTCCTACAATGAGCAGTTCTTC
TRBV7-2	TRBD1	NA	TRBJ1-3	CASGQGSTYGTIYF	TGTGCCAGCGGACAGGGTAGTACTTACGGCACCATATATTTT
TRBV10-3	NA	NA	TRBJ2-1	CAIADVRGAYNEQFF	TGTGCCATCGCCGATGTTAGGGGGGCCTACAATGAGCAGTTCTTC
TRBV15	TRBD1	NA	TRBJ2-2	CATSRVLQDRGSPGELFF	TGTGCCACCAGCAGAGTACTTCAAGACAGGGGGTCACCCGGGGAGCTGTTTTTT
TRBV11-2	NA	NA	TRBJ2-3	CASSPMRGGRADTQYF	TGTGCCAGCAGCCCAATGAGGGGAGGTCGAGCAGATACGCAGTATTTT
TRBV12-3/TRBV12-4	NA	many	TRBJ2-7	CASSHPGGEYEQYF	TGTGCCAGCAGCCACCCCGGAGGGGAATACGAGCAGTACTTC
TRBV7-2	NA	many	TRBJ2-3	CASSLWRGVRPDTQYF	TGTGCCAGCAGCTTATGGAGAGGGGTCCGCCCAGATACGCAGTATTTT
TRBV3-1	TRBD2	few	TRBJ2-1	CASSQKSSGDYNEQFF	TGTGCCAGCAGCCAGAAGTCTAGCGGAGACTACAATGAGCAGTTCTTC